The rows below give T cell receptor beta chains drawn from one sample of a study of regulatory T cells in long-lasting Graves disease. One entry per CDR3 protein, called by TCRdb with MiXCR from the multiplex PCR reads. The sample gives under 300,000 distinct CDR3 sequences, roughly 21% of which show up once; approximately 13% is in the top ten. The input for sequencing was peripheral blood mononuclear cells (PBMCs), taken at new diagnosis, from a patient treated with antithyroid drugs. The source of these receptors is a female donor with Graves disease. The CDR3 runs from the conserved cysteine through the conserved F or W. D genes are given only for firm matches. Only part of the rows carry a size: once, few, many, or a class if the clone is expanded.

J gene | clone size | V gene | D gene | CDR3 protein | CDR3 DNA
TRBJ2-1 | many | TRBV4-1 | - | CASSQEGPGYNEQFF | TGTGCCAGCAGCCAAGAGGGCCCGGGATACAATGAGCAGTTCTTC
TRBJ2-2 | few | TRBV10-1 | TRBD1 | CASTPGQGDTGELFF | TGCGCCAGCACTCCGGGACAGGGGGACACCGGGGAGCTGTTTTTT
TRBJ2-3 | many | TRBV11-2 | - | CASSQAGDSDTQYF | TGTGCCAGCAGCCAGGCCGGAGATTCAGATACGCAGTATTTT
TRBJ2-3 | many | TRBV11-2 | TRBD2 | CASSLVLGGGSTDTQYF | TGTGCCAGCAGCTTAGTTTTGGGCGGGGGGAGCACAGATACGCAGTATTTT
TRBJ2-5 | many | TRBV12-3/TRBV12-4 | - | CASSFSGRRETQYF | TGTGCCAGCAGTTTCTCGGGGCGGAGAGAGACCCAGTACTTC
TRBJ2-1 | many | TRBV24-1 | - | CATAETGPSYNEQFF | TGTGCCACCGCAGAGACCGGACCATCCTACAATGAGCAGTTCTTC
TRBJ2-4 | many | TRBV3-1 | - | CASSQEKGTGAFQYF | TGTGCCAGCAGCCAAGAAAAAGGGACGGGGGCCTTTCAGTACTTC
TRBJ1-4 | many | TRBV15 | - | CATSRDPGQKLFF | TGTGCCACCAGCAGAGATCCAGGGCAAAAACTGTTTTTT
TRBJ2-1 | many | TRBV9 | TRBD2 | CASSPRTSGDEQFF | TGTGCCAGCAGCCCCAGGACTAGCGGGGATGAGCAGTTCTTC
TRBJ2-1 | many | TRBV7-2 | - | CASSLSRLEQFF | TGTGCCAGCAGCTTAAGTCGCCTTGAGCAGTTCTTC
TRBJ1-2 | many | TRBV9 | - | CASSPAARDSYGYTF | -
TRBJ2-7 | few | TRBV14 | TRBD2 | CASSRGGIYEQYF | TGTGCCAGCAGCCGGGGGGGGATCTACGAGCAGTACTTC
TRBJ1-2 | many | TRBV2 | - | CASSDSRGGGYTF | TGTGCCAGCAGCGATAGTAGGGGGGGCGGCTACACCTTC
TRBJ2-2 | - | TRBV4-3 | TRBD2 | CASSHGTSGHTLKNTGELFF | TGCGCCAGCAGCCACGGGACTAGCGGCCATACCTTGAAAAACACCGGGGAGCTGTTTTTT
TRBJ2-7 | many | TRBV11-2 | - | CASSLEEGNEQYF | TGTGCCAGCAGCTTAGAGGAGGGGAACGAGCAGTACTTC
TRBJ2-5 | many | TRBV28 | TRBD1 | CASSLTGGQETQYF | TGTGCCAGCAGTTTAACAGGGGGGCAAGAGACCCAGTACTTC
TRBJ2-7 | once | TRBV30 | TRBD1 | CAWSVGTGAYEQYF | TGTGCCTGGAGTGTAGGGACAGGGGCCTACGAGCAGTACTTC
TRBJ2-1 | many | TRBV6-5 | - | CASSYSTQGPEQFF | TGTGCCAGCAGTTACTCGACGCAGGGTCCTGAGCAGTTCTTC
TRBJ1-2 | - | TRBV4-2 | - | CASSQGLPGYDGYTF | TGTGCCAGCAGCCAAGGTTTGCCAGGGTATGATGGCTACACCTTC
TRBJ2-1 | many | TRBV7-2 | - | CASSLATGHEQFF | TGTGCCAGCAGCTTAGCTACGGGACATGAGCAGTTCTTC
TRBJ2-1 | few | TRBV20-1 | - | CSARTKAIPFYNEQFF | TGCAGTGCCCGGACAAAGGCCATCCCCTTTTACAATGAGCAGTTCTTC
TRBJ2-3 | - | TRBV10-3 | TRBD2 | CAISLLADSTDTQYF | TGTGCCATCAGCTTACTAGCGGATAGCACAGATACGCAGTATTTT
TRBJ1-2 | few | TRBV19 | - | CASSPAGNFHGYTF | TGTGCCAGTAGCCCCGCAGGTAACTTCCATGGCTACACCTTC
TRBJ1-6 | few | TRBV15 | - | CATSREPQGSDSPLHF | TGTGCCACCAGCAGAGAACCACAGGGTAGTGATTCACCCCTCCACTTT
TRBJ1-1 | - | TRBV7-2 | - | CASSFLAGDSYTEAFF | TGTGCCAGCAGCTTTTTGGCAGGGGATAGTTACACTGAAGCTTTCTTT
TRBJ2-7 | many | TRBV6-1 | - | CASRDREENEQYF | TGTGCCAGCAGAGACAGGGAGGAGAACGAGCAGTACTTC
TRBJ2-3 | many | TRBV10-3 | - | CAISDTQGTDTQYF | TGTGCCATCAGTGATACTCAGGGCACAGATACGCAGTATTTT
TRBJ2-7 | - | TRBV6-1 | - | CASSDRNYEQYF | TGTGCCAGCAGTGACAGAAACTACGAGCAGTACTTC
TRBJ1-6 | many | TRBV7-3 | - | CASSPVGPPGDSPLHF | TGTGCCAGCAGCCCCGTGGGACCGCCAGGGGATTCACCCCTCCACTTT
TRBJ2-3 | many | TRBV12-3/TRBV12-4 | TRBD1 | CASSWGTTGAVTDTQYF | TGTGCCAGCAGTTGGGGAACGACAGGGGCGGTCACAGATACGCAGTATTTT
TRBJ2-5 | - | TRBV4-1 | TRBD2 | CASSQSGTSGRAVETQYF | TGCGCCAGCAGCCAGTCGGGGACTAGCGGGAGGGCCGTCGAGACCCAGTACTTC
TRBJ1-2 | - | TRBV9 | TRBD1 | CASAEGQGVSGYTF | TGTGCCAGCGCCGAGGGACAGGGGGTAAGCGGCTACACCTTC
TRBJ1-1 | many | TRBV29-1 | - | CSAGMGGNTEAFF | TGCAGCGCTGGAATGGGGGGAAACACTGAAGCTTTCTTT
TRBJ2-5 | few | TRBV5-4 | - | CASRVTGRLGDPETQYF | TGTGCCAGCCGGGTCACAGGGAGGCTCGGTGACCCAGAGACCCAGTACTTC
TRBJ2-7 | - | TRBV6-1 | TRBD2 | CASSRPGVRGTSGRAGYNEQYF | TGCGCCAGCAGCCGCCCGGGGGTACGGGGGACTAGCGGGAGGGCAGGGTACAATGAGCAGTACTTC
TRBJ1-1 | many | TRBV30 | - | CAWSLGYPEAFF | TGTGCCTGGAGTCTGGGTTACCCTGAAGCTTTCTTT
TRBJ1-1 | many | TRBV12-3/TRBV12-4 | - | CASSFAYRENTEAFF | TGTGCCAGCAGTTTTGCCTACAGGGAGAACACTGAAGCTTTCTTT
TRBJ2-1 | - | TRBV7-2 | TRBD2 | CASSLTLTSGVYNEQFF | TGTGCCAGCAGCTTAACCCTGACTAGCGGGGTTTACAATGAGCAGTTCTTC
TRBJ2-7 | many | TRBV13 | - | CASSPPSGPSYEQYF | TGTGCCAGCAGCCCCCCCAGCGGGCCCTCCTACGAGCAGTACTTC
TRBJ2-2 | many | TRBV24-1 | - | CATSDSSAMNTGELFF | TGTGCCACCAGTGATTCTAGCGCCATGAACACCGGGGAGCTGTTTTTT
TRBJ1-4 | many | TRBV11-2 | TRBD1 | CASSPRDRVPPEKLFF | TGTGCCAGCAGCCCACGGGACAGGGTTCCCCCAGAAAAACTGTTTTTT
TRBJ1-2 | - | TRBV12-3/TRBV12-4 | - | CASSSTRPTGYGYTF | TGTGCCAGCAGTTCTACTCGGCCGACGGGGTATGGCTACACCTTC
TRBJ2-7 | many | TRBV7-2 | TRBD2 | CASSPKMPLTSGISYEQYF | TGTGCCAGCAGCCCCAAAATGCCCCTGACTAGCGGGATATCCTACGAGCAGTACTTC
TRBJ1-5 | many | TRBV27 | - | CASSLQPYSNQPQHF | TGTGCCAGCAGTTTACAGCCTTATAGCAATCAGCCCCAGCATTTT
TRBJ2-3 | many | TRBV11-3 | TRBD2 | CASSLSGRSDTQYF | TGTGCCAGCAGCCTCAGCGGGAGGTCAGATACGCAGTATTTT
TRBJ2-2 | many | TRBV7-3 | - | CASSSQKIANTGELFF | TGTGCCAGCAGTTCACAAAAGATAGCGAACACCGGGGAGCTGTTTTTT